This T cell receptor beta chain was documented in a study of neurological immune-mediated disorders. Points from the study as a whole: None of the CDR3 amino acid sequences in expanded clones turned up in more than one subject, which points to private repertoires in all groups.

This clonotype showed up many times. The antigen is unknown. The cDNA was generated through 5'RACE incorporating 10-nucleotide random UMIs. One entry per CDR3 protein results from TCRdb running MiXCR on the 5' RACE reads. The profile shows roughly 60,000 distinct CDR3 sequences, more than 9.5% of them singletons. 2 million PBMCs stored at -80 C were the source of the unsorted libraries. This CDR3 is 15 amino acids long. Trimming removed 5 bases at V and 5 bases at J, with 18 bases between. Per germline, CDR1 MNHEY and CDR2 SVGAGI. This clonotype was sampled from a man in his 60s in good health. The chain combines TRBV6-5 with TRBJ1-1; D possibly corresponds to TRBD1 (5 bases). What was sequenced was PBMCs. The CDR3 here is CASSPPGRAGTEAFF. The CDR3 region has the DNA TGTGCCAGCAGTCCCCCGGGACGAGCGGGGACTGAAGCTTTCTTT.